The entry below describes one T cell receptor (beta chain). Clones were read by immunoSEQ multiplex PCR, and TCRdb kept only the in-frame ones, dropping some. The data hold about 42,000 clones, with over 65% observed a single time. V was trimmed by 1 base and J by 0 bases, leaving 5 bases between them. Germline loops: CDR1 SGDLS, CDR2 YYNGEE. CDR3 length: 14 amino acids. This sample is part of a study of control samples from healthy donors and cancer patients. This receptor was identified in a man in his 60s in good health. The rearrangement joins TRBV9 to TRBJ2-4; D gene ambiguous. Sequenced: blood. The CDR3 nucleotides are TGTGCCAGCAGCGTAAACTTAGCCAAAAACATTCAGTACTTC. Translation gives CASSVNLAKNIQYF.